Only one count was recorded for the clone carrying this T cell receptor beta chain. This entry is derived from a study of T cell changes during pregnancy in multiple sclerosis. The CDR3 totals 16 residues. Per the germline V gene, CDR1 is SGHDT and CDR2 is YYEEEE. Trimming pared 0 bases from V and 2 bases from J, leaving 12 bases between. Only in-frame clones appear in the TCRdb table, and some are missing; sequencing was by immunoSEQ multiplex PCR. This sample has about 60,000 clones; about 90% occur once, and the top ten carry 5% to 7.5%. The sequence came from a female donor in good health, enrolled as a control in a pregnancy study. V is TRBV5-6 and J is TRBJ1-5; D possibly corresponds to TRBD1 (6 bases). Sequenced material: peripheral blood, taken in the third trimester of pregnancy. This CDR3 is CASSLASGVGNQPQHF. The CDR3 DNA follows: TGTGCCAGCAGCTTGGCTTCAGGGGTGGGCAATCAGCCCCAGCATTTT.